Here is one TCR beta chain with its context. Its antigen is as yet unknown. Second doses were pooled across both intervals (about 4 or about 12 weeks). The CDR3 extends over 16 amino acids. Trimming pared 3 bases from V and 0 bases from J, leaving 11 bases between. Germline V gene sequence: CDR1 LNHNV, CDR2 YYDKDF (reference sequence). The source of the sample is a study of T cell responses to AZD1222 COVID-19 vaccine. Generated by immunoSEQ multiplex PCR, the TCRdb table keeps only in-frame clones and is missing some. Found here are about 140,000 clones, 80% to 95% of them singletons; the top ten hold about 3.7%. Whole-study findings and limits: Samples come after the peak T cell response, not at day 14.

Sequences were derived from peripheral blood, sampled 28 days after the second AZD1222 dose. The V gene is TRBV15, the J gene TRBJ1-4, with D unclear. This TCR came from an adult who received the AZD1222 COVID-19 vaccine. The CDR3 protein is CATSRAPISTNEKLFF. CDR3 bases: TGTGCCACCAGCAGGGCGCCTATATCAACTAATGAAAAACTGTTTTTT.